This T cell receptor (beta chain) was identified during a study of stem cell transplantation in POMP-related autoinflammatory disease. The germline V gene has CDR1 SGHDT and CDR2 YYEEEE. V shed 0 bases, J shed 2 bases, and the junction held 0 bases outside the gene matches. The CDR3 is made up of 14 amino acids. This table comes from immunoSEQ multiplex PCR, and its TCRdb copy is limited to in-frame clones, with some not included. The sample holds 25,000 to 40,000 clones; 88% are singletons and the top ten take 0.6% to 0.75%. The sequences come from CD4+ T cells from PBMCs, collected before stem cell transplantation. This chain uses TRBV5-6 with TRBJ2-5; TRBD1 matches 8 bases. The TCR sequence derives from a human donor with POMP-related autoinflammation and immune dysregulation (PRAID). The CDR3 region is CASSLDRGQETQYF. The CDR3 DNA is TGTGCCAGCAGCTTGGACAGGGGGCAAGAGACCCAGTACTTC.